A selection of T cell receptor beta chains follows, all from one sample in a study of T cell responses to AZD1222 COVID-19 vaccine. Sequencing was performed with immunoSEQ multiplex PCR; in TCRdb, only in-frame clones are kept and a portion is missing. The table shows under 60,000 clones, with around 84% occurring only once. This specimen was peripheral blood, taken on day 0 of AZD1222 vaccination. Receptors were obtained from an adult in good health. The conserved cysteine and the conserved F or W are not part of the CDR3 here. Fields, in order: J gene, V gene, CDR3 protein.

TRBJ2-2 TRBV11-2 ASNKDGGGAGRSTGELF
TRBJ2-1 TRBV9 ASSVGGPSYNEQF
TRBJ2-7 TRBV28 ASSPSRSEQY
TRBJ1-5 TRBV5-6 ASSFFDREHSNQPQH
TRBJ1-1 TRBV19 ASSPAQGKWAF
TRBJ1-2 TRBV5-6 ASSPDTGGYT
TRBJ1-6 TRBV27 ASSSEGLNSPLH
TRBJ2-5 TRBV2 ASSGSGLETQY
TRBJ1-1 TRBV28 ASSWPLPNTEAF
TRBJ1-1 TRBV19 ASSIGQGDTEAF
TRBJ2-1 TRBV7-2 ASSFNRGLYEQF
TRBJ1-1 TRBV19 ASLPWGAGRNTEAF
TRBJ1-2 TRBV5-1 ASSPDGTGGRGYT
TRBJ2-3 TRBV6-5 ASSFRTLGDTQY
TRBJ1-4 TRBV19 ASSMLNRGGEKLF
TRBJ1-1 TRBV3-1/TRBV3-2 ASSRGQPMNTEAF
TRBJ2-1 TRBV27 ASSETGARDEQF
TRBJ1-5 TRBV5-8 ASSLGQVVQPQH
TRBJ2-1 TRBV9 ASSVVVGGRNEQF
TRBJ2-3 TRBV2 ASSLGQGSTDTQY
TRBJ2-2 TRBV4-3 ASSQERFLFTGELF
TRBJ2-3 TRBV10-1 ASSDSSTLNTQY
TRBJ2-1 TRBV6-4 ASSDGVGYNEQF